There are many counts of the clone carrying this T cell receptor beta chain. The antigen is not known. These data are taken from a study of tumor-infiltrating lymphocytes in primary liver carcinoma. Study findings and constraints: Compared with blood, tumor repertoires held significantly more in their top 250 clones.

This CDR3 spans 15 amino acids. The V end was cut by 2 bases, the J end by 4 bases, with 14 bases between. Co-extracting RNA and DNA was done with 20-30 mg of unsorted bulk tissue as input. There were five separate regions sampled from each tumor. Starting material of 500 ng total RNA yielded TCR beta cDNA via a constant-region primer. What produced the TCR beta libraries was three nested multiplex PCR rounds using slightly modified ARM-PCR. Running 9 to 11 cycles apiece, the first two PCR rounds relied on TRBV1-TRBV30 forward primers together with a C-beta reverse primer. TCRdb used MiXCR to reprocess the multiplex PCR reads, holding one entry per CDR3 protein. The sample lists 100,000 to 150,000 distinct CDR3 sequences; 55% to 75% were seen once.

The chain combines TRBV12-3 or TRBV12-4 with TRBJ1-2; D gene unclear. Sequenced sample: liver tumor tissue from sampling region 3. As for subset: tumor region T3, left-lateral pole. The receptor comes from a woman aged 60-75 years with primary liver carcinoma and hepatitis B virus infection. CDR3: CASSLTSGFLYGYTF. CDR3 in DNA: TGTGCCAGCAGTTTAACATCCGGGTTTCTCTATGGCTACACCTTC.